Reported below is one TCR beta chain. This sample is drawn from a study of blood T cell repertoires in COVID-19. The CDR3 runs to 16 residues. CDR1 is SGHTA, CDR2 FQGNSA, per germline. Trimming removed 8 bases at V and 3 bases at J, with 20 bases between. TCRdb's table, derived via immunoSEQ multiplex PCR, lists solely in-frame clones and lacks some. This table has around 300,000 clones, around 87% appearing once. This receptor was taken from a woman in her late teens or twenties with acute COVID-19. What was sequenced was PBMCs or T cells enriched from blood (not recorded which). This chain joins TRBV7-2 and TRBJ2-1, with D perhaps TRBD2 (5 bases). The CDR3 coding sequence is TGTGCCAGCGGACTCCCAGTGGGAGCATTCTACAATGAGCAGTTCTTC. It encodes CASGLPVGAFYNEQFF.